This TCR beta chain was captured in a study of cytomegalovirus exposure and HLA in healthy donors. The study ran its PCR with 60 Vbeta and 13 Jbeta primers. TCRdb keeps only in-frame clones here, not all; method: immunoSEQ multiplex PCR. Found here are about 190,000 clones, over 60% of them singletons; the top ten hold about 5%. General study findings and limits: The authors enumerated over 150 TCR beta chains as linked to cytomegalovirus. As was reported, the classifier diagnosed cytomegalovirus status with high specificity and sensitivity. Earlier analysis found most TCR beta V segments productive about 87% or about 30% of the time.

Concerning this clone itself: Its antigen is unidentified.

Germline V gene data show CDR1 as MNHGY and CDR2 as SAAAGT. The CDR3 sequence is 15 residues long. The TCR sequence derives from a young man in good health and CMV-seropositive. Sequences were obtained from PBMCs. The rearrangement links TRBV6-8 to TRBJ2-5; D is unclear. The end of the DNA is better explained by TRBJ2-7, so the J call may be wrong. As DNA, the CDR3 is TGTGCCAGCAGTTCCATCCCCCGTCTTGCTCTCGAGCAGTACTTC. Translation: CASSSIPRLALEQYF.